One sample yielded the 24 T cell receptor beta chains listed below, sequenced in a study of tumor and adjacent non-tumor tissue in lung cancer (dated by TCRdb to 2016 to 2018). Bulk unsorted tissue served as the source for RNA extraction, and RNA quality was assessed using a NanoDrop ND-1000 and an Agilent 2100. The normal lung samples consisted of distant non-tumor tissue collected more than 3 cm from the tumor edge. The library came from multiplex PCR. Sequencing took place on an Illumina HiSeq 2500. TCRbeta libraries were constructed through three rounds of nested PCR with primers (Table S4) according to protocols modified from ARM-PCR. In TCRdb, the public reads were trimmed at Q25 with fastp and aligned with MiXCR, with productive beta chains retained. Every entry covers one CDR3 protein and lists the most common genes and DNA from its rows. Across this sample there are 100,000 or so distinct CDR3 sequences, with approximately 60% seen only once. The top ten hold around a fifth of the sample.

Sequenced sample: distant non-tumor lung tissue. The receptors were sampled from a young man with non-small cell lung cancer.

The table lists this clonotype with a count of one. A read error may account for a junction end that differs from germline. The V gene is TRBV6-2 or TRBV6-3, the J gene TRBJ2-2; weak D call: TRBD1 (5 bases). The CDR3 loop spans 17 amino acids. Germline values: CDR1 MNHEY, CDR2 SVGEGT. The chain's CDR3 is CASCYRVGDPGTGELFF. The CDR3 DNA sequence: TGTGCCAGCTGTTACCGTGTAGGGGATCCGGGTACGGGGGAGCTGTTTTTT.

The chain employs TRBV29-1 and TRBJ2-2; D is possibly TRBD1 or TRBD2 (6 bases each). Germline V gene sequence: CDR1 SQVTM, CDR2 ANQGSEA. CDR3 length: 13 residues. The CDR3, as DNA: TGCAGAGTTAGTAGGGGGGCCGGCGGGGAGCTGTTTTTT. Translation gives CRVSRGAGGELFF.

Notes on this clonotype: One junction end disagrees with the germline gene, perhaps due to a read error. J is TRBJ2-7 and V is TRBV6-2 or TRBV6-3, with 11 bases fitting TRBD2. CDR3 length: 13 amino acids. Germline CDR1 MNHEY, CDR2 SVGEGT. The CDR3 region is CASGSSGRYEQYF. The DNA of the CDR3 is TGCGCCAGCGGGTCTAGCGGGAGGTACGAGCAGTACTTC.

As regards this clonotype: The CDR3 ends on some other residue instead of the conserved phenylalanine or tryptophan, so this is likely a read error. The DNA is left out, because the CDR3 cannot be placed on it with certainty; the CDR3 is given as TCRdb lists it. The V and J genes are TRBV5-5 and TRBJ1-2; the D call of TRBD1 is as the table states it, not checked on the DNA. Ends included, the CDR3 has 13 residues. CDR1 SGHKS and CDR2 YYEKEE come from the germline V gene (reference sequence). The CDR3 loop is CASSYPRTDGYIL.

This clonotype was seen ten or more times. The DNA of the CDR3 is TGCGCCAGCAGCCAACTCTGGGACGGAGATACGCAGTATTTT. Its translation: CASSQLWDGDTQYF. The chain uses TRBV4-1 and TRBJ2-3; D may be TRBD1 or TRBD2 (5 bases each). The CDR3 contains 14 residues. V was clipped by 2 bases and J by 5 bases, with 11 bases between them. Germline V gene data show CDR1 as MGHRA and CDR2 as YSYEKL.

This clonotype occurred many times. The chain links TRBV28 to TRBJ2-1, with D unresolved. This CDR3 is built from 16 residues. Per the germline V gene, CDR1 is MDHEN and CDR2 is SYDVKM. V dropped 3 bases and J dropped 4 bases, with 16 bases sitting between them. The CDR3 loop reads CASSFSFGRKYNEQFF. The CDR3 DNA sequence: TGTGCCAGCAGTTTCAGTTTCGGACGGAAGTACAATGAGCAGTTCTTC.

Comment on this clonotype: An end of the junction does not agree with germline; a read error may underlie this. The CDR3 DNA sequence: TGTGCCAGCAGCCTCGAGAGGGTGAACACTGAAGCTTTTTTT. It codes for CASSLERVNTEAFF. The V gene is TRBV11-2, the J gene TRBJ1-1; no reliable D call. This CDR3 is 14 amino acids long. Per germline, CDR1 SGHAT and CDR2 FQNNGV.

Worth noting for this clonotype: The junction departs from the called germline gene at one end, perhaps through a read error. The chain recombines TRBV20-1 with TRBJ2-4; a possible D gene is TRBD2 (7 bases). The CDR3 covers 15 residues. Germline assignment: CDR1 DFQATT and CDR2 SNEGSKA (reference sequence). CDR3 loop: CSALEGGGISDIHYF. The CDR3, as DNA: TGCAGTGCTCTAGAGGGAGGGGGAATATCAGACATTCACTACTTC.

On this clonotype itself: The CDR3 end shows no conserved phenylalanine or tryptophan, and so a read error is likely. The DNA is left out, because the CDR3 cannot be placed on it with certainty; the CDR3 is given as TCRdb lists it. The chain uses TRBV29-1 and TRBJ1-1; the table assigns TRBD1, which was not confirmed against the DNA. The germline V gene has CDR1 SQVTM and CDR2 ANQGSEA. The CDR3 has 12 amino acids, counting both end residues. The CDR3: CSVRDGYTEAYL.

In regard to this clonotype: Relative to the germline gene, one junction end is altered; a read error may explain this. This chain uses TRBV29-1 with TRBJ2-2; the D gene is possibly TRBD2 (5 bases). Germline V lookup: CDR1 SQVTM, CDR2 ANQGSEA. The CDR3 runs to 14 residues. CDR3 in amino acids: CSVQAGANTGELFF. CDR3 DNA: TGCAGCGTACAAGCAGGCGCGAACACCGGGGAGTTGTTTTTT.

Comment on this clonotype: Germline and junction disagree at one end, which may indicate a read error. The chain has TRBV12-3 or TRBV12-4 and TRBJ1-5, with a possible D match to TRBD1 (5 bases). The CDR3 consists of 12 residues. The CDR3 is CVSRAINQSQHF. The CDR3 nucleotides are TGTGTCAGCAGGGCGATAAATCAGTCCCAGCATTTT.

A word on this clonotype: The CDR3 carries no conserved terminal phenylalanine or tryptophan, so it likely arises from a read error. The chain has TRBV6-2 or TRBV6-3 and TRBJ1-2; 7 bases are shared with TRBD1. CDR1 is MNHEY, CDR2 SVGEGT, per germline. This CDR3 region has 13 residues. J was trimmed by 6 bases and V by 7 bases; bases with no gene match: 8. The CDR3 sequence: CASTETGRDGYTS. The CDR3 bases are TGTGCCAGCACCGAGACAGGGAGGGATGGCTACACCTCC.

Comments on this clonotype: The junction does not match germline at one end; this may be a read error. V gene TRBV4-1 combines with J gene TRBJ1-5, with D perhaps matching TRBD1 (6 bases). CDR1 MGHRA and CDR2 YSYEKL come from the germline V gene. CDR3 length: 15 residues. The CDR3 is CASNQEGRGDQPHHF. CDR3 DNA: TGCGCCAGCAACCAAGAGGGCAGGGGTGATCAGCCCCATCACTTT.

The chain is built from TRBV20-1 and TRBJ2-5, with unresolved D. Per the germline V gene, CDR1 is DFQATT and CDR2 is SNEGSKA (reference sequence). The CDR3 runs 13 residues. The CDR3 nucleotides read TGCAGAGCTGTGACTCTCTCGATGGAGACCCAGTACTTC. Translating it yields CRAVTLSMETQYF.

This clonotype is classed as medium-sized. The chain is built from TRBV12-3 or TRBV12-4 and TRBJ1-5; D gene ambiguous. The CDR3 contains 15 residues. The V gene lost 5 bases and the J gene lost 2 bases, with 13 bases spanning the gap. Written as DNA, the CDR3 is TGTGCCAGCAGTGTTTTTGGGGTTGGCAATCAGCCCCAGCATTTT. Amino acids: CASSVFGVGNQPQHF.

This clonotype has more than one count but fewer than ten. The genes are TRBV28 and TRBJ2-5; D might be TRBD1 (5 bases). This CDR3 has 12 residues. Per the germline V gene, CDR1 is MDHEN and CDR2 is SYDVKM. Trimming took 10 bases from V and 2 from J, leaving 11 bases between them. CDR3 DNA: TGTGCCATCCTCGACAGTCAAGAGACCCAGTACTTC. Translation: CAILDSQETQYF.

This clonotype was picked up one time. A much larger clone lies one base from this, so it may be a read error. The V and J genes are TRBV20-1 and TRBJ2-7; D is possibly TRBD1 (6 bases). Germline V gene data show CDR1 as DFQATT and CDR2 as SNEGSKA (reference sequence). Between the trimmed V and J ends, which lost 3 bases and 4 bases, there was a span of 19 bases. CDR3 length: 15 amino acids. Here the CDR3 DNA reads TGCAGTGCTAGCGGGACATGGGGTTATCTTTACGAGCAGTACTTC. It translates to CSASGTWGYLYEQYF.

This clonotype was seen at least ten times. The J gene is TRBJ1-6, the V gene TRBV6-5; D not resolved. In germline, CDR1 is MNHEY, CDR2 SVGAGI. CDR3 size: 19 residues. Between the trimmed V and J ends, which lost 2 bases and 0 bases, there was a span of 17 bases. The CDR3 reads CASSYNSPTRSSYNSPLHF. The DNA of the CDR3 is TGTGCCAGCAGTTACAATAGCCCGACCAGGAGCTCCTATAATTCACCCCTCCACTTT.

As to this clonotype: The final CDR3 position lacks the conserved phenylalanine or tryptophan, pointing to a likely read error. This sequence joins TRBV29-1 and TRBJ2-5, with D possibly TRBD1 on 6 matching bases. The CDR3 extends over 14 amino acids. V lost 2 bases to trimming and J lost 4 bases, with 14 bases between them. Germline V gene sequence: CDR1 SQVTM, CDR2 ANQGSEA. This CDR3 reads CSVEPRDNRETQYL. CDR3 bases: TGCAGCGTTGAACCCCGGGACAATCGAGAGACCCAGTACCTC.

Of note for this clonotype: A read error may be the cause here, since a much bigger clone is one base away. The J gene is TRBJ2-1, the V gene TRBV24-1, with 10 bases matching TRBD1. This CDR3 contains 15 residues. Looked up from germline, CDR1 is KGHDR and CDR2 is SFDVKD. CDR3 in DNA: TGTGTCACCAGTGATCAGGGGACAGGGGTCAACGAGCAGTTCTTC. Protein product: CVTSDQGTGVNEQFF.

As concerns this clonotype: A much larger clone differs from this one at a single base, so this may be a read error. The CDR3, as DNA: TGTGCCAGCAGGAGTAGACAGGTCACCGGGGAGCTGTTTTTT. It encodes CASRSRQVTGELFF. The V call is TRBV6-2 or TRBV6-3, the J call TRBJ2-2, with D perhaps matching TRBD1 (6 bases). V lost 6 bases, J lost 4 bases, and 12 bases lay in between. Looked up from germline, CDR1 is MNHEY and CDR2 is SVGEGT. There are 14 residues in the CDR3.

This chain connects TRBV12-3 or TRBV12-4 to TRBJ2-2; D perhaps matches TRBD1 (6 bases). The V and J ends lost 7 bases and 0 bases respectively, with 15 bases between them. The CDR3 loop spans 16 amino acids. CDR3 coding DNA: TGTGCCAGCAACCAAGGAGAGGGGGCGAACACCGGGGAGCTGTTTTTT. As protein: CASNQGEGANTGELFF.

As for this clonotype: A read error may account for a junction end that differs from germline. The genes are TRBV20-1 and TRBJ2-1; 10 bases agree with TRBD2. Germline CDR1 and CDR2: DFQATT and SNEGSKA (reference sequence). The length of the CDR3 is 15 residues. The CDR3 sequence: CSALTGTSVFYEQFF. For the CDR3, the DNA is TGCAGTGCCCTGACCGGGACTAGCGTTTTCTATGAGCAATTCTTC.

This rearrangement joins TRBV4-3 to TRBJ2-3; 8 bases agree with TRBD2. CDR3 size: 15 residues. The V gene's germline CDR1 is LGHNA and CDR2 YSLEER. The V and J ends lost 4 bases and 1 base, in that order; junction bases with no gene match: 4. The CDR3 DNA sequence: TGCGCCAGCAGCCGAAGCGGGAGCCGCACAGATACGCAGTATTTT. Translation gives CASSRSGSRTDTQYF.